The 4 T cell receptor beta chains below were found in one sample sequenced in a study of shared clonotypes between healthy human individuals. Sequenced by immunoSEQ multiplex PCR; TCRdb stores in-frame clones only, minus some. The sample consists of 2 million to 3 million clones, roughly 92% of them appearing once. What was sequenced was naive CD4+ T cells sorted from blood. Stated subset: CD45RA+ positively selected. The receptors stem from a man aged 18 to 29 in good health.

This clone was seen a handful of times. Other nucleotide sequences in the sample specify the same CDR3. This chain joins TRBV2 and TRBJ2-3, with D hard to call. The CDR3 length is 12 residues. CDR1 and CDR2 from the germline V gene are SNHLY and FYNNEI. V lost 2 bases, J lost 1 base, and 1 base lay in between. CDR3 sequence: CASSERTDTQYF. The DNA for the CDR3 is TGTGCCAGCAGTGAACGCACAGATACGCAGTATTTT.

This chain connects TRBV10-3 to TRBJ2-3; D perhaps matches TRBD1 (5 bases). This CDR3 region has 14 residues. Trimming removed 6 bases at V and 2 bases at J, with 12 bases between. Germline CDR1 and CDR2: ENHRY and SYGVKD. CDR3 amino acids: CAIRNTGDTDTQYF. The CDR3 DNA follows: TGTGCCATCAGGAACACAGGAGACACAGATACGCAGTATTTT.

The V call is TRBV11-2, the J call TRBJ2-1; 10 positions agree with TRBD2. V lost 4 bases, J lost 7 bases, and 7 bases stayed unmatched. Germline values: CDR1 SGHAT, CDR2 FQNNGV. The CDR3 spans 15 residues. The CDR3, as DNA: TGTGCCAGCAGCTCCCTAGCGGGGGTGTCGAATGAGCAGTTCTTC. The encoded protein is CASSSLAGVSNEQFF.

This sequence joins TRBV27 and TRBJ2-1, with 11 bases identical to TRBD2. Germline values: CDR1 MNHEY, CDR2 SMNVEV (reference sequence). V lost 0 bases to trimming and J lost 2 bases; unmatched junction nucleotides: 6. This CDR3 spans 18 amino acids. CDR3 sequence (DNA): TGTGCCAGCAGTTTATCGAATCTAGCGGGGGGACCCTACAATGAGCAGTTCTTC. The encoded protein is CASSLSNLAGGPYNEQFF.